The sequence of this T cell receptor beta chain was determined in a study of blood T cell repertoires in COVID-19 (dated by TCRdb to about 2020). About the investigation overall: Samples covering the acute and convalescent phases of COVID-19 were provided by collaborators in the United States, Italy and Spain. The material from the prospective study consisted of cDNA or gDNA derived from T cells, B-cell-depleted T cells, or PBMCs. Deeply sampled blood TCRbeta repertoires from subjects exposed to, actively infected with, or recovered from COVID-19 were included in the dataset. The repertoires were made available in a free public database intended to serve as a resource for research on the immune response to SARS-CoV-2. Samples came from the ongoing ImmuneRACE study (first 160 participants) plus 1,254 subjects from 6 global collaborators. Sample metadata almost always included a de-identified subject ID, COVID-19 status, age in years and sex. Where HLA class I and class II types were available, the types were taken from metadata supplied by the sample provider, not from assay-based typing. Broad study findings and their caveats: The quantity of clinical and demographic metadata differed by source and by participant and was supplied without curation.

TCRbeta CDR3 regions were amplified from genomic DNA using the immunoSEQ Assay, a bias-controlled multiplex PCR. In the source study's methods: Within the assay, amplification of reference gene primers was used to estimate how many nucleated cells each sample contained. To quantify the absolute abundance of each unique TCRbeta CDR3 rearrangement, sequence reads were collapsed and filtered. For each sample, productive Simpson clonality was calculated by taking the square root of Simpson's diversity index across productive rearrangements. TCRdb's version of the immuneACCESS table is confined to in-frame rearrangements and falls short of the full clone set. An unresolved V gene accounts for under half of the shortfall where checked; the remainder is of unknown origin. D and trimming come from the DNA, and the V and J calls and clone size come from that table. The sample data list approximately 300,000 clones, and roughly 90% of these were observed just once. Of the sample, about 7% falls within the top ten clones.

This clone was seen more than once but under ten times. Its antigen remains undetermined. No clone much larger than this one lies a single base away; base qualities are absent. One collaborating source in Seattle enrolled patients while the patients were actively infected and followed the patients over time throughout the course of disease. Collaborating institutions collected whole blood in K2EDTA tubes following their own protocols. For TCRbeta analysis, collaborators shipped samples as frozen whole blood, isolated PBMCs, or DNA extracted from either of those sample types. The CDR3 goes from the cysteine to the phenylalanine over 17 residues. The CDR3 DNA has 51 bases and is translated from base 1. CDR1 SGHRS and CDR2 YFSETQ are derived from the germline V gene. V is cut back by 7 bases and J by 4 bases, with 16 bases in the junction unmatched.

The origin of this receptor is a woman in her thirties with COVID-19, enrolled during active disease. Sequencing was performed on peripheral blood. The chain couples TRBV5-1 to TRBJ1-2, with 10 bases aligning to TRBD1. The nucleotide sequence is TGCGCCAGCGGAAGCGGGACAGGGGAAGGAGATAGCTATGGCTACACCTTC. Protein translation: CASGSGTGEGDSYGYTF.